This T cell receptor (beta chain) was captured in a study of response to subunit inactivated influenza vaccine. Regarding the study as a whole: Researchers suggested that each seasonal influenza vaccination recruits few new T cells.

MiXCR, run by TCRdb on the RT-PCR reads, gives a single entry per CDR3 protein. The table has 550,000 to 650,000 distinct CDR3 sequences, about 11% seen once. On this clonotype itself: The antigen is undetermined.

Trimming cost V 0 bases and J 3 bases, with 10 bases left between them. There are 15 residues in the CDR3. From germline, CDR1 is SGDLS and CDR2 YYNGEE. The chain recombines TRBV9 with TRBJ2-1; possibly TRBD2 for D (5 bases). This TCR was sampled from a man aged 50 to 60 who received an inactivated influenza vaccine. The input for sequencing was PBMCs from blood, taken on the day of vaccination. The CDR3 protein is CASSVAPSHYNEQFF. The CDR3 coding sequence is TGTGCCAGCAGCGTAGCTCCTAGCCACTACAATGAGCAGTTCTTC.